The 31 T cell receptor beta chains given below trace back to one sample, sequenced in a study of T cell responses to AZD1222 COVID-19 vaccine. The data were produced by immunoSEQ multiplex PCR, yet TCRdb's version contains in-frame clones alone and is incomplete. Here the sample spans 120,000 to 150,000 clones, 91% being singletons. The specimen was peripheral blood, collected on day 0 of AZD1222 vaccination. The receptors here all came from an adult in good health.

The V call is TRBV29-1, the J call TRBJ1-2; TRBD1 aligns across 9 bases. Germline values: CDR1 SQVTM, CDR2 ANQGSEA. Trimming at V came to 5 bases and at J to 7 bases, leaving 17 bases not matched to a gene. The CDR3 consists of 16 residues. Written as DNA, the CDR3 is TGCAGCGTTCCTCGACTTACAGGGGGCGTTGCAGGTGGCTACACCTTC. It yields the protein CSVPRLTGGVAGGYTF.

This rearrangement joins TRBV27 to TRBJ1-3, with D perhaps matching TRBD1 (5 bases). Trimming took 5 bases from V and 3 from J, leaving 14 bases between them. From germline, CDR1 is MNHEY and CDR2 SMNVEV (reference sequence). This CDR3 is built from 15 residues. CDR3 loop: CASSRSGGIGNTIYF. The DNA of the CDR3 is TGTGCCAGCAGTAGGTCCGGGGGGATTGGAAACACCATATATTTT.

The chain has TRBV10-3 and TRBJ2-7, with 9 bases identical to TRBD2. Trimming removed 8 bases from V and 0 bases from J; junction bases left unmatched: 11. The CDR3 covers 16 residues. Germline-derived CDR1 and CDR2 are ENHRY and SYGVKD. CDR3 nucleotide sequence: TGTGCCATCGGGAGGGCTAGCGGGGCCAGCTCCTACGAGCAGTACTTC. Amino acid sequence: CAIGRASGASSYEQYF.

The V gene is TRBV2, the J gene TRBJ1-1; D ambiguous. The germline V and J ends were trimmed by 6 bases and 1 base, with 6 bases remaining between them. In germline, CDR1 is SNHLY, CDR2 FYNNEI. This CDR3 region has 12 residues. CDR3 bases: TGTGCCAGCAGACGGGAGAACACTGAAGCTTTCTTT. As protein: CASRRENTEAFF.

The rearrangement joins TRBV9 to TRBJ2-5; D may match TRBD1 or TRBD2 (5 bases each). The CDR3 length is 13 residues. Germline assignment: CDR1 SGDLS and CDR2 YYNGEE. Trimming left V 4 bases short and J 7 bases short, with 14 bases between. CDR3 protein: CASSHGTPGTQYF. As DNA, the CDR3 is TGTGCCAGCAGCCATGGGACCCCCGGGACCCAGTACTTC.

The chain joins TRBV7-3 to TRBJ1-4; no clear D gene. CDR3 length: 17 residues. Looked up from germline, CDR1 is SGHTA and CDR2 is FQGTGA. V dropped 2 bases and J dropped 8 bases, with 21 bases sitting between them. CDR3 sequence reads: CASSLPFPDPLGEKLFF. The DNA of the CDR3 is TGTGCCAGCAGCTTACCGTTTCCTGATCCCCTGGGGGAAAAACTGTTTTTT.

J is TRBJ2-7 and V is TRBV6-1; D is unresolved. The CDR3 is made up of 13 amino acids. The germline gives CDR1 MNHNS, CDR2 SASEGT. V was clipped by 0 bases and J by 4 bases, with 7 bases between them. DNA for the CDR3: TGTGCCAGCAGTGAAGCACGTCGGTACGAGCAGTACTTC. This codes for CASSEARRYEQYF.

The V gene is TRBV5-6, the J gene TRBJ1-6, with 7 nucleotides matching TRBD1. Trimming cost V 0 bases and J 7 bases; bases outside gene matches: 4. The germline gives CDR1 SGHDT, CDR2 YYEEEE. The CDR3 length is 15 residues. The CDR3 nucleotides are TGTGCCAGCAGCTTGGCCCGGGACAGAAATTCACCCCTCCACTTT. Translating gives CASSLARDRNSPLHF.

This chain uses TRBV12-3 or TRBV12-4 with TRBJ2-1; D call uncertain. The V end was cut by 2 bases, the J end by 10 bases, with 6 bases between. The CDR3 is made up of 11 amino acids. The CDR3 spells CASSLRAEQFF. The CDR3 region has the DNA TGTGCCAGCAGTTTACGGGCCGAGCAGTTCTTC.

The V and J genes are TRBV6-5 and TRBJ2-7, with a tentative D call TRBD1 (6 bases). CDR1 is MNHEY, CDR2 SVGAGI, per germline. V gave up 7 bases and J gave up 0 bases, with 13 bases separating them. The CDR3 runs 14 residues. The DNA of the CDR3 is TGTGCCAGCACCAGGGGTGGGAACTCCTACGAGCAGTACTTC. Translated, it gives CASTRGGNSYEQYF.

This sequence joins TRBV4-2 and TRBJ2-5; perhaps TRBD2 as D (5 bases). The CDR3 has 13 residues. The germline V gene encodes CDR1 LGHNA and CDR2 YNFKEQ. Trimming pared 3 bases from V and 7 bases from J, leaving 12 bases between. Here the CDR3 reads CASSQDPGWTQYF. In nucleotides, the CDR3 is TGTGCCAGCAGCCAGGATCCGGGGTGGACCCAGTACTTC.

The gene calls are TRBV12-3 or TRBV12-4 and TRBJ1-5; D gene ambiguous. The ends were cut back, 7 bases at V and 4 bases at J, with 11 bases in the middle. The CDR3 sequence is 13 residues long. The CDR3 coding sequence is TGTGCCAGCACGACCGTTCTGAATCAGCCCCAGCATTTT. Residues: CASTTVLNQPQHF.

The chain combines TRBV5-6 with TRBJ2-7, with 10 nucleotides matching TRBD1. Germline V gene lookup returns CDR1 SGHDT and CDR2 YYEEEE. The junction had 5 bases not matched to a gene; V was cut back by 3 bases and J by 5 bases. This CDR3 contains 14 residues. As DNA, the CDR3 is TGTGCCAGCAGCTCCCGGGACAGGGGAAACGAGCAGTACTTC. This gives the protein CASSSRDRGNEQYF.

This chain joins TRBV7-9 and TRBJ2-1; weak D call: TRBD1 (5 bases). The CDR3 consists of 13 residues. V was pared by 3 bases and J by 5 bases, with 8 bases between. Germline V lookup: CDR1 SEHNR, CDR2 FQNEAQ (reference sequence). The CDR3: CASSLQGDNEQFF. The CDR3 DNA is TGTGCCAGCAGCTTGCAGGGTGACAATGAGCAGTTCTTC.

This CDR3 reads CASIKRGDRIEKLFF. The CDR3 nucleotides are TGTGCCAGCATCAAGCGGGGTGACCGGATTGAAAAACTGTTTTTT. The chain has TRBV5-8 and TRBJ1-4; D remains unclear. The CDR3 runs to 15 residues. Germline V gene data show CDR1 as SGHTS and CDR2 as YDEGEE. V lost 6 bases and J lost 7, with 19 bases in between.

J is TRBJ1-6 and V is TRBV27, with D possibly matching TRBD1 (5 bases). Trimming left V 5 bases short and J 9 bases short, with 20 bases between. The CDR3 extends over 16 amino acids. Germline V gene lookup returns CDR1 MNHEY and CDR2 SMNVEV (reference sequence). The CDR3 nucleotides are TGTGCCAGCAGTCGCCAGGGAGGGGTGACTTTTTCACCCCTCCACTTT. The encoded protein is CASSRQGGVTFSPLHF.

As DNA, the CDR3 is TGTGCCAGCAGCCGACTAGCGGGAACCTACGAGCAGTACTTC. Its protein is CASSRLAGTYEQYF. This rearrangement joins TRBV5-5 to TRBJ2-7; TRBD2 agrees at 11 bases. The CDR3 has 14 residues. The germline V gene encodes CDR1 SGHKS and CDR2 YYEKEE (reference sequence). Losses at the gene ends were 4 bases for V and 2 bases for J; bases not matched to a gene: 2.

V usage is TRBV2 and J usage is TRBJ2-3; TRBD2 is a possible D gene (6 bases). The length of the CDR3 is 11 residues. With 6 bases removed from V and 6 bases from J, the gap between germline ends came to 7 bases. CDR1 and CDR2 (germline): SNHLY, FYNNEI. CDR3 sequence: CASRGRDTQYF. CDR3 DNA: TGTGCCAGCAGAGGGAGGGATACGCAGTATTTT.

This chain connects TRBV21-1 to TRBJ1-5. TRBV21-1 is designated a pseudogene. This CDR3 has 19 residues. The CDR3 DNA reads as TGTGCCAGCAGCAAAGCGGGGGAAGGATGGGCCAGATGCAATCAGCCCCAGCATTTT. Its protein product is CASSKAGEGWARCNQPQHF.

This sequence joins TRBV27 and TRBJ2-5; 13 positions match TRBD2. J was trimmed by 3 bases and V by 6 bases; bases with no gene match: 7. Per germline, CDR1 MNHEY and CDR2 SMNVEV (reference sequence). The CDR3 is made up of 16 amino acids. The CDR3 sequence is CASRRIGLAGEETQYF. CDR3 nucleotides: TGTGCCAGCAGAAGGATAGGACTAGCGGGGGAAGAGACCCAGTACTTC.

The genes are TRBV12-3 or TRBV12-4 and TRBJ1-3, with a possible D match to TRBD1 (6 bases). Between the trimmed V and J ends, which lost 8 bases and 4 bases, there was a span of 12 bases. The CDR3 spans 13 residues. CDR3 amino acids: CASGPGGGNTIYF. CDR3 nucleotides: TGTGCCAGCGGGCCGGGGGGCGGAAACACCATATATTTT.

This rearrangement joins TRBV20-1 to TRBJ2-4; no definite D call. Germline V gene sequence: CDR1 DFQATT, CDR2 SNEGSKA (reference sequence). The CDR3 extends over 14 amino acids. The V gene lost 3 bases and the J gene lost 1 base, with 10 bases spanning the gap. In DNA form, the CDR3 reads TGCAGTGCTAGTACACCTCTCGCCAAAAACATTCAGTACTTC. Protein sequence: CSASTPLAKNIQYF.

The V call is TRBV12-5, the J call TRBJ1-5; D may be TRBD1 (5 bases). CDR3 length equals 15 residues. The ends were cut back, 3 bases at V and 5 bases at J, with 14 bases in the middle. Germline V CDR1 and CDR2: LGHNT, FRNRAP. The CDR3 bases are TGTGCTAGTGGTTTCTTCGGCCAGGGCGATCAGCCCCAGCATTTT. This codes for CASGFFGQGDQPQHF. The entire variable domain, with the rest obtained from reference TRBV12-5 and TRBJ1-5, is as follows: DARVTQTPRHKVTEMGQEVTMRCQPILGHNTVFWYRQTMMQGLELLAYFRNRAPLDDSGMPKDRFSAEMPDATLATLKIQPSEPRDSAVYFCASGFFGQGDQPQHFGDGTRLSIL.

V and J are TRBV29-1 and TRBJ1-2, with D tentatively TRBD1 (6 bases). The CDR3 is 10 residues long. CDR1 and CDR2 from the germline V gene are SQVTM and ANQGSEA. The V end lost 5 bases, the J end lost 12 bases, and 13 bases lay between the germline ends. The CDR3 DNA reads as TGCAGCGTTAGTGACAGGAGCAACACCTTC. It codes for CSVSDRSNTF.

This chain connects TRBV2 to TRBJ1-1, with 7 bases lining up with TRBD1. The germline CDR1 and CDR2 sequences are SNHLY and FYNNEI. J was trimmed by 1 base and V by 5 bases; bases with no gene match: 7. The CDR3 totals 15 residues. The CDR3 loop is CASSPRRQGNTEAFF. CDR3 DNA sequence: TGTGCCAGCAGTCCTAGGAGACAGGGGAACACTGAAGCTTTCTTT.

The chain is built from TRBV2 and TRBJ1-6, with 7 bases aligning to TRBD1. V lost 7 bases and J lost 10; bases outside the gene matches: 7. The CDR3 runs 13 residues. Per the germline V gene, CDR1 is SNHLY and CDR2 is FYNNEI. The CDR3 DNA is TGTGCCAGCATCACAGGGGTCCAGTCACCCCTCCACTTT. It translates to CASITGVQSPLHF.

The CDR3 reads CASSQELDTGELFF. The CDR3 bases are TGTGCCAGCAGCCAAGAATTGGACACCGGGGAGCTGTTTTTT. V usage is TRBV14 and J usage is TRBJ2-2; D is ambiguous. The CDR3 contains 14 residues. Germline CDR1 is SGHDN and CDR2 is FVKESK. V gave up 0 bases and J gave up 3 bases, with 5 bases separating them.

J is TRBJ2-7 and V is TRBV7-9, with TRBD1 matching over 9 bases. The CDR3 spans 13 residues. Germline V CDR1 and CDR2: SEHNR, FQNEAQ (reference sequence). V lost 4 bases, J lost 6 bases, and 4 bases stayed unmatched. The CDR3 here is CASSSGQGTEQYF. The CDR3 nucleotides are TGTGCCAGCAGCTCGGGACAGGGCACCGAGCAGTACTTC. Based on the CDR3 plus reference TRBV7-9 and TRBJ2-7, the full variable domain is DTGVSQNPRHKITKRGQNVTFRCDPISEHNRLYWYRQTLGQGPEFLTYFQNEAQLEKSRLLSDRFSAERPKGSFSTLEIQRTEQGDSAMYLCASSSGQGTEQYFGPGTRLTVT.

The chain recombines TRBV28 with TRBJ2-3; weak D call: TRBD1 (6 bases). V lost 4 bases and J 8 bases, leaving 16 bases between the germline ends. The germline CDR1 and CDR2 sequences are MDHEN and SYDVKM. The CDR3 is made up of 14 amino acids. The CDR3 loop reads CASSSDGRGGTQYF. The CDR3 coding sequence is TGTGCCAGCAGTTCGGACGGACGAGGGGGTACGCAGTATTTT.

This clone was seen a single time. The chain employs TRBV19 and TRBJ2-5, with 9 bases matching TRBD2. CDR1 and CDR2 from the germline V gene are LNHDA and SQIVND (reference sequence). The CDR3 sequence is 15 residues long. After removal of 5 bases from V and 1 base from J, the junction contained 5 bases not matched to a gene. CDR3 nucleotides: TGTGCCAGTAGTTCGCTAGCGGGGACCCAAGAGACCCAGTACTTC. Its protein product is CASSSLAGTQETQYF.

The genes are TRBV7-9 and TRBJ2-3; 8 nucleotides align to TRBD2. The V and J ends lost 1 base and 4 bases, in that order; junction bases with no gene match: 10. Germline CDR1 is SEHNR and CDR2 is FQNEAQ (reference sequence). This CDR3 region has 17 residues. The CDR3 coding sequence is TGTGCCAGCAGCTTAGACCCCGGGACTAGTATTTCAGATACGCAGTATTTT. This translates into CASSLDPGTSISDTQYF.